The source of this TCR beta chain is a study of CD8+ T cells in alopecia areata. General study points: Elevated clonality characterized lesional scalp relative to normal scalp, particularly in alopecia totalis/universalis. When scalp samples are sequenced, resident alphabeta T cells of normal skin are also captured.

TCR sequencing used cDNA made by reverse transcription of extracted RNA. Sequencing was performed with immunoSEQ multiplex PCR; in TCRdb, only in-frame clones are kept and a portion is missing. The sample lists some 110,000 clones; roughly 68% were seen once. PBMCs were stained for CD3, CD4 and CD8, and CD4+ and CD8+ T cells were sorted. A note on this clone: The antigen is unknown.

J was trimmed by 4 bases and V by 3 bases; bases with no gene match: 5. Germline CDR1 reads SEHNR; CDR2 reads FQNEAQ (reference sequence). The CDR3 length is 14 residues. V gene TRBV7-9 combines with J gene TRBJ2-7; 8 bases line up with TRBD1. This receptor was identified in a human donor in good health. The sequenced sample was CD4+ T cells sorted from blood. DNA of the CDR3: TGTGCCAGCAGCTTCCAGGGGGCCGAGTACGAGCAGTACTTC. It yields the protein CASSFQGAEYEQYF.